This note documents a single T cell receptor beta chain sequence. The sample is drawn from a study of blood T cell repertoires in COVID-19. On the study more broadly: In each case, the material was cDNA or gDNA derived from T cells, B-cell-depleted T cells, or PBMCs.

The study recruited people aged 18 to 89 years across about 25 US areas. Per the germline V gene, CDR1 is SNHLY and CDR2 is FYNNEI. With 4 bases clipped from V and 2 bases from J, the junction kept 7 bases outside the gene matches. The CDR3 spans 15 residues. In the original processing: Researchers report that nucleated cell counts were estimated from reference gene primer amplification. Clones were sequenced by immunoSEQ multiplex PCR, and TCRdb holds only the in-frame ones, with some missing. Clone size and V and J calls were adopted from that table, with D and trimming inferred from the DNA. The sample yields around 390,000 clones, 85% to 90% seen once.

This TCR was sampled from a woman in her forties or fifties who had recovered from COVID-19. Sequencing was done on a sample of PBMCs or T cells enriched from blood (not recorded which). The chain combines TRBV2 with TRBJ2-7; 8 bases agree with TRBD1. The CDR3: CASSVSQGATYEQYF. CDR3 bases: TGTGCCAGCAGTGTTTCGCAGGGGGCCACCTACGAGCAGTACTTC. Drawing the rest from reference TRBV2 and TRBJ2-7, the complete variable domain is EPEVTQTPSHQVTQMGQEVILRCVPISNHLYFYWYRQILGQKVEFLVSFYNNEISEKSEIFDDQFSVERPDGSNFTLKIRSTKLEDSAMYFCASSVSQGATYEQYFGPGTRLTVT.